The table lists the clone carrying this T cell receptor beta chain with a few counts. Its antigen is undetermined. As the method for making TCR beta libraries, quantitative 5'-RACE with molecular barcodes was used. Via MiXCR, TCRdb re-called the 5' RACE reads, giving one row per CDR3 protein. The sample has about 400,000 distinct CDR3 sequences; roughly 22% are singletons. The sample originates from a study of CD8 T cells in ankylosing spondylitis. Overall study results and limits: In ankylosing spondylitis blood, a motif of 7 to 9 highly homologous TCR beta variants appeared characteristic. Clones that were linked to disease were CD8+ and were relatively rare in peripheral blood.

The CDR3 has 15 residues. V lost 3 bases to trimming and J lost 5 bases; unmatched junction nucleotides: 5. Germline lookup yields CDR1 SGDLS and CDR2 YYNGEE. The clonotype was recovered from a male donor with ankylosing spondylitis or in good health (not recorded which). This chain joins TRBV9 and TRBJ2-1; 10 bases match TRBD2. The sequencing sample was made of blood, either unsorted or a sorted T cell fraction (not recorded which). DNA for the CDR3: TGTGCCAGCAGCGCTAGCGGGGGCCTCAACAATGAGCAGTTCTTC. It codes for CASSASGGLNNEQFF.